The 18 T cell receptor beta chains given below trace back to one sample, sequenced in a study of blood T cell repertoires in COVID-19. Only in-frame clones appear in the TCRdb table, and some are missing; sequencing was by immunoSEQ multiplex PCR. The table includes more than 25,000 clones, 90% detected once. The sequencing sample was made of peripheral blood. These receptors came from a man aged 65 to 79 with active or convalescent COVID-19.

This chain links TRBV10-3 with TRBJ2-5; 11 nucleotides line up with TRBD1. Germline values: CDR1 ENHRY, CDR2 SYGVKD. J was trimmed by 5 bases and V by 7 bases; bases with no gene match: 9. This CDR3 is built from 15 residues. CDR3 DNA: TGTGCCATCACCCAGGACAGGGGGCGCCTGGAGACCCAGTACTTC. Protein sequence: CAITQDRGRLETQYF.

This clone was seen more than once but under ten times. The gene calls are TRBV7-6 and TRBJ1-5; 7 positions agree with TRBD1. J gave up 0 bases and V 3 bases, and 2 bases lay outside the gene matches. In germline, CDR1 is SGHVS, CDR2 FNYEAQ. CDR3 length: 15 residues. CDR3 coding DNA: TGTGCCAGCAGCTTGGGGACAGATAGCAATCAGCCCCAGCATTTT. This translates into CASSLGTDSNQPQHF.

The chain links TRBV29-1 to TRBJ2-3; possibly TRBD1 for D (6 bases). Between the trimmed V and J ends, which lost 3 bases and 1 base, there was a span of 11 bases. The CDR3 has 14 residues. Per the germline V gene, CDR1 is SQVTM and CDR2 is ANQGSEA. The CDR3 nucleotides read TGCAGCGTTGACGTGGCAGGGGGCACAGATACGCAGTATTTT. This translates into CSVDVAGGTDTQYF.

This chain joins TRBV4-2 and TRBJ2-3; maybe TRBD2 (6 bases). In germline, CDR1 is LGHNA, CDR2 YNFKEQ. Trimming left V 3 bases short and J 4 bases short, with 23 bases between. The CDR3 is 18 residues long. The CDR3 spells CASSHTTGSPSPPDTQYF. The CDR3 DNA reads as TGTGCCAGCAGCCATACTACCGGGAGCCCATCCCCCCCAGATACGCAGTATTTT.

Only one count was recorded for this clone. The chain joins TRBV4-1 to TRBJ2-5; 10 bases agree with TRBD1. Unmatched junction bases numbered 8, after V lost 0 bases and J lost 4 bases. CDR3 length: 17 residues. Germline V gene sequence: CDR1 MGHRA, CDR2 YSYEKL. The CDR3 sequence is CASSQEPGTGVAETQYF. CDR3 sequence (DNA): TGCGCCAGCAGCCAAGAACCCGGGACAGGGGTAGCAGAGACCCAGTACTTC.

A note on this clone: One junction end does not reproduce the germline sequence, and a read error may be involved. This chain connects TRBV9 to TRBJ1-2; D is perhaps TRBD1 (5 bases). The CDR3 totals 14 residues. Germline V CDR1 and CDR2: SGDLS, YYNGEE. Here the CDR3 DNA reads TGTGCCAGCAGCGTAGCCGCGCAGGGTTATGGCTACATCTTC. As protein: CASSVAAQGYGYIF.

The J gene is TRBJ2-4, the V gene TRBV7-2, with no clear D. Trimming took off 0 bases at V and 5 bases at J, with 14 bases between the two ends. This CDR3 region has 16 residues. Per germline, CDR1 SGHTA and CDR2 FQGNSA. CDR3 DNA: TGTGCCAGCAGCTTAGCGCTAGGTCAGTTGGAAAACATTCAGTACTTC. Protein: CASSLALGQLENIQYF.

The chain combines TRBV7-9 with TRBJ1-5; TRBD1 agrees at 7 bases. The CDR3 contains 14 residues. CDR1 is SEHNR and CDR2 is FQNEAQ in the germline V gene (reference sequence). V was clipped by 4 bases and J by 1 base; unmatched bases: 1. The CDR3 DNA sequence: TGTGCCAGCAGCTCGACAGGGAGCAATCAGCCCCAGCATTTT. Translation: CASSSTGSNQPQHF. The complete variable domain, with remaining parts taken from reference TRBV7-9 and TRBJ1-5, reads DTGVSQNPRHKITKRGQNVTFRCDPISEHNRLYWYRQTLGQGPEFLTYFQNEAQLEKSRLLSDRFSAERPKGSFSTLEIQRTEQGDSAMYLCASSSTGSNQPQHFGDGTRLSIL.

The CDR3 DNA sequence: TGCGCCAGCAGCCCTGAGGGAGCAGCTCCAGATACGCAGTATTTT. This translates into CASSPEGAAPDTQYF. The rearrangement links TRBV4-3 to TRBJ2-3, with a weak D call TRBD2 (5 bases). V lost 4 bases and J lost 4, with 15 bases in between. The CDR3 loop spans 15 amino acids. The germline V gene encodes CDR1 LGHNA and CDR2 YSLEER.

As DNA, the CDR3 is TGTGCCAGCAGTGAACGTGTGGGAGTGAACATTCAGTACTTC. This gives the protein CASSERVGVNIQYF. V and J are TRBV2 and TRBJ2-4, with D perhaps matching TRBD2 (5 bases). V dropped 2 bases and J dropped 7 bases, with 12 bases sitting between them. The CDR3 has 14 amino acids. In germline, CDR1 is SNHLY, CDR2 FYNNEI. The full variable domain, in which reference TRBV2 and TRBJ2-4 provide the parts outside the CDR3, is EPEVTQTPSHQVTQMGQEVILRCVPISNHLYFYWYRQILGQKVEFLVSFYNNEISEKSEIFDDQFSVERPDGSNFTLKIRSTKLEDSAMYFCASSERVGVNIQYFGAGTRLSVL.

The chain carries TRBV29-1 and TRBJ1-5; 8 bases line up with TRBD1. CDR1 is SQVTM, CDR2 ANQGSEA, per germline. The trim removed 6 bases at V and 4 bases at J, leaving 8 bases unmatched. This CDR3 is built from 14 residues. This CDR3 is CSVRTGSVNQPQHF. CDR3 DNA: TGCAGCGTACGGACAGGGAGTGTAAATCAGCCCCAGCATTTT.

The V call is TRBV10-2, the J call TRBJ1-1; tentatively, D is TRBD1 (6 bases). The CDR3 runs to 12 residues. The germline V gene has CDR1 WSHSY and CDR2 SAAADI. Trimming removed 10 bases from V and 1 base from J, with 10 bases in between. The CDR3 DNA reads as TGCGCCACCCGGACAGCGAACACTGAAGCTTTCTTT. It is translated as CATRTANTEAFF.

The chain is built from TRBV9 and TRBJ1-3, with D hard to call. This CDR3 spans 16 amino acids. Trimming removed 0 bases at V and 4 bases at J, with 14 bases between. Per germline, CDR1 SGDLS and CDR2 YYNGEE. The CDR3 DNA is TGTGCCAGCAGCGTAGGTAACCTAATAACCGGAAACACCATATATTTT. Protein sequence: CASSVGNLITGNTIYF.

V gene TRBV2 combines with J gene TRBJ1-4; 8 bases agree with TRBD1. This CDR3 comprises 15 residues. The V and J ends lost 6 bases and 4 bases, in that order; junction bases with no gene match: 7. Germline-derived CDR1 and CDR2 are SNHLY and FYNNEI. CDR3 nucleotides: TGTGCCAGCAGGATACGGACAGGGAGTAATGAAAAACTGTTTTTT. It yields the protein CASRIRTGSNEKLFF. Full variable domain (missing parts from reference TRBV2 and TRBJ1-4): EPEVTQTPSHQVTQMGQEVILRCVPISNHLYFYWYRQILGQKVEFLVSFYNNEISEKSEIFDDQFSVERPDGSNFTLKIRSTKLEDSAMYFCASRIRTGSNEKLFFGSGTQLSVL.

The count of this clone is one. This sequence joins TRBV3-1 (or the pseudogene TRBV3-2) and TRBJ2-3, with D possibly being TRBD2 (6 bases). V lost 6 bases and J lost 1, with 17 bases in between. CDR1 LGHDT and CDR2 YNNKEL come from the germline V gene (reference sequence). This CDR3 has 16 amino acids. The CDR3 reads CASSRGWGRGTDTQYF. The DNA of the CDR3 is TGTGCCAGCAGTCGGGGGTGGGGCCGGGGCACAGATACGCAGTATTTT.

The rearrangement links TRBV15 to TRBJ1-5; D ambiguous. The CDR3 sequence is 17 residues long. Germline CDR1 reads LNHNV; CDR2 reads YYDKDF (reference sequence). Trimming stripped 0 bases from V and 0 bases from J, with 12 bases between. The CDR3 sequence is CATSRESAGNSNQPQHF. The CDR3 nucleotides are TGTGCCACCAGCAGAGAATCTGCGGGAAATAGCAATCAGCCCCAGCATTTT.

This clone was observed a single time. This chain connects TRBV18 to TRBJ2-1, with D possibly being TRBD2 (5 bases). Germline V gene sequence: CDR1 KGHSH, CDR2 LQKENI. This CDR3 spans 15 amino acids. V dropped 3 bases and J dropped 0 bases, with 9 bases sitting between them. CDR3 sequence reads: CASSPTAVSYNEQFF. The CDR3 nucleotides are TGTGCCAGCTCACCTACAGCGGTCTCCTACAATGAGCAGTTCTTC.

This rearrangement joins TRBV6-2 or TRBV6-3 to TRBJ2-5; TRBD1 aligns across 9 bases. CDR3 length equals 15 residues. The trim removed 5 bases at V and 5 bases at J, leaving 9 bases unmatched. Per germline, CDR1 MNHEY and CDR2 SVGEGT. This CDR3 reads CASSHRGQLVETQYF. The DNA of the CDR3 is TGTGCCAGCAGTCACAGGGGGCAGCTTGTTGAGACCCAGTACTTC.